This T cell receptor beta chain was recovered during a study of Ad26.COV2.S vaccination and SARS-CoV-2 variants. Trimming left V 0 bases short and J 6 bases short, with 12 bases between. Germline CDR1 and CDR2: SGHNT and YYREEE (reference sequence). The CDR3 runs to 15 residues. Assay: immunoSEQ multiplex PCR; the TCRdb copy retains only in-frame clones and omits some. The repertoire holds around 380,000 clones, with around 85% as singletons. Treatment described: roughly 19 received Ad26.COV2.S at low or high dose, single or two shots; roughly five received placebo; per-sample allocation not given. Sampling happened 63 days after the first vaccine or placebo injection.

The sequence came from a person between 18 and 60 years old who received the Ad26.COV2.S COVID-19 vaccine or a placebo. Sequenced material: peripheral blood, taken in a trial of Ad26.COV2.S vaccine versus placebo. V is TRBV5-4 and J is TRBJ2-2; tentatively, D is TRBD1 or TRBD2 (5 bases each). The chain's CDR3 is CASSLGGSDPGELFF. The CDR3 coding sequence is TGTGCCAGCAGCTTGGGGGGGTCGGATCCCGGGGAGCTGTTTTTT.